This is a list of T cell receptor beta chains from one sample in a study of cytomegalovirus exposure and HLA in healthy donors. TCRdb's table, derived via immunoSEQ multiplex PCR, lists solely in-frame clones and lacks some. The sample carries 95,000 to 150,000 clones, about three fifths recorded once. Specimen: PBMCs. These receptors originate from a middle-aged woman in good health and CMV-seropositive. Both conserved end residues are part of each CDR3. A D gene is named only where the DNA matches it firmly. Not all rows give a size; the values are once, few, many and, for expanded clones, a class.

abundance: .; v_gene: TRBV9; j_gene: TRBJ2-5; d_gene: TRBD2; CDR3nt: TGTGCCAGCAGCGGGGGGGGGAGCGGGAGGAACCAAGAGACCCAGTACTTC; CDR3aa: CASSGGGSGRNQETQYF
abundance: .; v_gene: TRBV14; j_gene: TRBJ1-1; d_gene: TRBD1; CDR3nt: TGTGCCAGCAGCCAGGGACAGGGTAGTCGAGCTTTCTTT; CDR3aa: CASSQGQGSRAFF
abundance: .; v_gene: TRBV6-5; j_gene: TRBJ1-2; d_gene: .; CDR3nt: TGCGCCAGCAGTTACTCGGCGAACGGGGGCTACACCTTC; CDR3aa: CASSYSANGGYTF
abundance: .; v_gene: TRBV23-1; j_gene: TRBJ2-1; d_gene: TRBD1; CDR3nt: TGCGCCAGCAGGGGACAGCCCGCCCGCTCCTACAATGAGCAGTTCTTC; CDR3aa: CASRGQPARSYNEQFF
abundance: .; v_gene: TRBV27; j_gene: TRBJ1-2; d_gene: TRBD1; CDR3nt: TGTGCCAGCAGTCAATGGACAGGGGGAGATGGCTACACCTTC; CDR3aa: CASSQWTGGDGYTF
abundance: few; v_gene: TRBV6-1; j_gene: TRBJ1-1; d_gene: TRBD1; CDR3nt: TGTGCCAGCTCCGACAGGGATAGTGAAGCTTTCTTT; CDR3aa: CASSDRDSEAFF
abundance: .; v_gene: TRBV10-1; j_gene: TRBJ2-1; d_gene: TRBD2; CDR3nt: TGCGCCAGCAAGCCTAGCGGGAGTGGTGAGCAGTTCTTC; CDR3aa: CASKPSGSGEQFF
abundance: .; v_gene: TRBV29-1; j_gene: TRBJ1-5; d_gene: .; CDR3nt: TGCAGCGTTGGGGGGGGCAATAGCAATCAGCCCCAGCATTTT; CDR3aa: CSVGGGNSNQPQHF
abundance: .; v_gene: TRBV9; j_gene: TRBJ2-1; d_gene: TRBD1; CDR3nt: TGTGCCAGCAGCGGGAAGACAGGGGGATACAATGAGCAGTTCTTC; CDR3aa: CASSGKTGGYNEQFF
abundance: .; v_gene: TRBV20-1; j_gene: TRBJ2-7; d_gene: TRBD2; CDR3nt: TGCAGTGCTAGATTGGGGGAGGGGCAGTACTTC; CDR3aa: CSARLGEGQYF
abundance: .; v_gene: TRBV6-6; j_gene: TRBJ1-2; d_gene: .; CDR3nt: TGTGCCAGCACCCTCTCGGAGAACTATGGCTACCCCTTC; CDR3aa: CASTLSENYGYPF
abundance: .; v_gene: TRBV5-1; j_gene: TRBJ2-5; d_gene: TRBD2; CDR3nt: TGCGCCAGCAGCACGGGACTAGCGGGAGGGGCGGGAGAGACCCAGTACTTC; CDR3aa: CASSTGLAGGAGETQYF
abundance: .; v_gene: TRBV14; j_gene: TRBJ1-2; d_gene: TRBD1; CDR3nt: TGTGCCAGCAGCCAAGGGGCAGGGGGCTATGGCTACACCTTC; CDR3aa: CASSQGAGGYGYTF
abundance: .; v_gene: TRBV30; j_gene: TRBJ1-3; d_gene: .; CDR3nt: TGTGCCTGGAGCCCGACAGCCTCTGGAAACACCATATATTTT; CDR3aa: CAWSPTASGNTIYF
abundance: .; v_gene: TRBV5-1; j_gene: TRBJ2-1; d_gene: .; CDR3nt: TGCGCCAGCAGCTTGGCCGCGCTTGGCAATGAGCAGTTCTTC; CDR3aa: CASSLAALGNEQFF
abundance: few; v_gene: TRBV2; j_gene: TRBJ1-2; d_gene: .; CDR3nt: TGTGCCAGCAGTGAGTCAGGGGTGGACTATGGCTACACCTTC; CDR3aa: CASSESGVDYGYTF
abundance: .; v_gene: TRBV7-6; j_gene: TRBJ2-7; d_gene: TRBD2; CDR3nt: TGTGCCAGCAGCGTGACTAGCGGGCGGAACGAGCAGTACTTC; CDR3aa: CASSVTSGRNEQYF
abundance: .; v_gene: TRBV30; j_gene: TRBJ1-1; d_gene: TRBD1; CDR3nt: TGTGCCTGGAGTCCGACAGGGGCCACTGAAGCTTTCTTT; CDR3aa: CAWSPTGATEAFF
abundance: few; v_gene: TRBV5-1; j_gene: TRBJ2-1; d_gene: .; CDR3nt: TGCGCCAGCAGCCCTACGGGCGGGAATGAGCAGTTCTTC; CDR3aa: CASSPTGGNEQFF
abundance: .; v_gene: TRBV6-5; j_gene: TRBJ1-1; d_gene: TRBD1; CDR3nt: TGTGCCAGCACCCCAGGGGGCGTGAACACTGAAGCTTTCTTT; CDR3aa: CASTPGGVNTEAFF
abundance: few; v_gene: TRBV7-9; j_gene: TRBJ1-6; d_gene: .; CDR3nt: TGTGCCAGCAGCTCGAGTGGTAGTTCACCCCTCCACTTT; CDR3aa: CASSSSGSSPLHF
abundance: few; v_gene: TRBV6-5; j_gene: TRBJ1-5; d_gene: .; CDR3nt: TGTGCCAGCAGTTACTCTCGACAGCTTAATCAGCCCCAGCATTTT; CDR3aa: CASSYSRQLNQPQHF
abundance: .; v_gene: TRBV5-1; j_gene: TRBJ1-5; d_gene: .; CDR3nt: TGCGCCAGCAGCCCGGCGGGACGGTCGGGGGGTCAGCCCCAGCATTTT; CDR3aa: CASSPAGRSGGQPQHF
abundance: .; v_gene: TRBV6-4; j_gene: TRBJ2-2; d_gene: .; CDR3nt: TGTGCCAGCAGTGAAGAGGACACCGGGGAGCTGTTTTTT; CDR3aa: CASSEEDTGELFF
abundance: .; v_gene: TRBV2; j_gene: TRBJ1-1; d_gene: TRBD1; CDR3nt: TGTGCCAGCAGTAAAGGACAGGAGGTAGGGACTGAAGCTTTCTTT; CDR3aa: CASSKGQEVGTEAFF
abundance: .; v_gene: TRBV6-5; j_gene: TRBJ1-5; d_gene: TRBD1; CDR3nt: TGTGCCAGCAGTGTGATCAGGGGGCCAAATCAGCCCCAGCATTTT; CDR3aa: CASSVIRGPNQPQHF
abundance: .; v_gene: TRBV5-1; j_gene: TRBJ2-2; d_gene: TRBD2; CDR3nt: TGCGCCAGCAGCCCCGGACTAGCCCCGTCCACCGGGGAGCTGTTTTTT; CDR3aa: CASSPGLAPSTGELFF
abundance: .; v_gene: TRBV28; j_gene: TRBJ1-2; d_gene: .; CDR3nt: TGTGCCAGCAGGACCCGGGACATTTATGGCTACACCTTC; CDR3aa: CASRTRDIYGYTF
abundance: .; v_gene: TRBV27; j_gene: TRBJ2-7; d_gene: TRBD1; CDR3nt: TGTGCCAGCAGTTTATTCCCCGGGACAGGAATGGCCTACGAGCAGTACTTC; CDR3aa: CASSLFPGTGMAYEQYF
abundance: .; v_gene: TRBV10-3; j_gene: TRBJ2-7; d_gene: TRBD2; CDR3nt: TGTGCCATCAGTGGTGAGGGGACTAGCGGCCAGGGCATCCTCCGCGAGCAGTACTTC; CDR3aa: CAISGEGTSGQGILREQYF
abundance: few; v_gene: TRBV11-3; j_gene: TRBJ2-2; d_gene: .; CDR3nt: TGTGCCAGCACCCGAGTTTCGGTCGGGGAGCTGTTTTTT; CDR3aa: CASTRVSVGELFF
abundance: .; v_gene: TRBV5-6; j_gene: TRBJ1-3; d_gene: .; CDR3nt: TGTGCCAGCAGCCTCGGCGAGGGGGTCACCATATATTTT; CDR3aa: CASSLGEGVTIYF
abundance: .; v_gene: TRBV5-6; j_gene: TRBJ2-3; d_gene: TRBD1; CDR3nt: TGTGCCAGCAGCTTTGGGACAGGCGGCGCAGATACGCAGTATTTT; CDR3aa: CASSFGTGGADTQYF
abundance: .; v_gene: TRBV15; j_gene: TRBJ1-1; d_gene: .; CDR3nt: TGTGCCACCAGCAGAGATCTGCCAGGGTCGAACACTGAAGCTTTCTTT; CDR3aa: CATSRDLPGSNTEAFF
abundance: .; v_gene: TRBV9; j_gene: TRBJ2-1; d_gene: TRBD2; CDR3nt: TGTGCCAGCAGCTACAGCGGGAGCTCCTACAATGAGCAGTTCTTC; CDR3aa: CASSYSGSSYNEQFF
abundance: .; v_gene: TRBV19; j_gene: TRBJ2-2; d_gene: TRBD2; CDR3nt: TGTGCCAGTAGTAGTCGGGGCACTAGCGGGAGGCGCCGGGAGCTGTTTTTT; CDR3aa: CASSSRGTSGRRRELFF
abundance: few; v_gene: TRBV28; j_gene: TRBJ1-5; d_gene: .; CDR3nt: TGTGCCAGCACCCCCCTCGGGGGGCGCAATCAGCCCCAGCATTTT; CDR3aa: CASTPLGGRNQPQHF
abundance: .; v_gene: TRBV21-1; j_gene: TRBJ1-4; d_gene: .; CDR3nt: TGTGCCAGCAGCAAATCCGACAGGGGGCGCGGTGTCCCAAAACTGTTTTTT; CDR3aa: CASSKSDRGRGVPKLFF
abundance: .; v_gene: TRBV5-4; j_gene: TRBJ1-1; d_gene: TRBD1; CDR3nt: TGTGCCAGCAGTCGTTCCGGGACAGGGAGGATCACTGAAGCTTTCTTT; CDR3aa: CASSRSGTGRITEAFF
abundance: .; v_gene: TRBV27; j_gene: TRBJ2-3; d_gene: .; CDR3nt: TGTGCCAGCAGTTTAGACTTCCGTACGCAGTATTTT; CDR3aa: CASSLDFRTQYF
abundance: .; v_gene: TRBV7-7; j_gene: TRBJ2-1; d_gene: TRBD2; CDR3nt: TGTGCTAGCAGCCCTATGACTAGCGTGGATGAGCAGTTCTTC; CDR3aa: CASSPMTSVDEQFF
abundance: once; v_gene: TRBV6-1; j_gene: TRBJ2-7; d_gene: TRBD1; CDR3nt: TGTGCCAGCAGTTTGGACAGGGGGAGCTACGAGCAGTACTTC; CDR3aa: CASSLDRGSYEQYF
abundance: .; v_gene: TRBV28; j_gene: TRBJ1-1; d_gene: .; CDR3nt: TGTGCCAGCAGTTTAACGATGAGCGGGGAAGCTTTCTTT; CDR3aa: CASSLTMSGEAFF